This TCR beta chain appears in the sequencing data of a study of technical replicates of blood from several donors. V lost 2 bases to trimming and J lost 0 bases, with 4 bases between them. Germline CDR1 reads PRHDT; CDR2 reads FYEKMQ (reference sequence). There are 13 residues in the CDR3. Clones were read by immunoSEQ multiplex PCR, and TCRdb kept only the in-frame ones, dropping some. The sample yields 60,000 to 85,000 clones, under 95% seen once. Sequencing used T cells isolated from PBMCs. V is TRBV13 and J is TRBJ1-1; D is unresolved. The TCR originated in a human donor in good health. CDR3 in amino acids: CASSLSMNTEAFF. CDR3 bases: TGTGCCAGCAGCTTATCCATGAACACTGAAGCTTTCTTT. Full variable domain (missing parts from reference TRBV13 and TRBJ1-1): AAGVIQSPRHLIKEKRETATLKCYPIPRHDTVYWYQQGPGQDPQFLISFYEKMQSDKGSIPDRFSAQQFSDYHSELNMSSLELGDSALYFCASSLSMNTEAFFGQGTRLTVV.